The 9 T cell receptor beta chains below all came from one sample that was sequenced in a study of T cell repertoires in cytomegalovirus infection. The antigens for these receptors are not known. TCRdb ran MiXCR on the reads and lists one entry per CDR3 protein. The table has around 85,000 distinct CDR3 sequences, 45% to 55% seen once. The sample was CD8+ T cells from cultured PBMCs, taken from culture after CMV antigen stimulation. These receptors were taken from a human donor in good health (CMV status not recorded). Some clones in this sample may be carry-over from other donors' samples.

V gene TRBV5-1 combines with J gene TRBJ1-6; D is possibly TRBD1 (6 bases). Looked up from germline, CDR1 is SGHRS and CDR2 is YFSETQ. This CDR3 comprises 18 residues. The V end was cut by 1 base, the J end by 10 bases, with 24 bases between. CDR3 bases: TGCGCCAGCAGCTTGAAGGTGGCACAGGGAGGGGAAGTCTCACCCCTCCACTTT. Protein sequence: CASSLKVAQGGEVSPLHF.

The V and J genes are TRBV11-2 and TRBJ1-1, with a tentative D call TRBD1 (6 bases). This CDR3 region has 18 residues. CDR1 and CDR2 (germline): SGHAT, FQNNGV. The V and J ends lost 1 base and 0 bases respectively, with 18 bases between them. The CDR3 region has the DNA TGTGCCAGCAGCTTAGTGGAGGGGACACGGCACATGAACACTGAAGCTTTCTTT. This codes for CASSLVEGTRHMNTEAFF.

The chain recombines TRBV27 with TRBJ1-1; D may be TRBD1 (5 bases). The V end lost 6 bases, the J end lost 5 bases, and 16 bases lay between the germline ends. The CDR3 has 14 residues. Germline values: CDR1 MNHEY, CDR2 SMNVEV (reference sequence). The CDR3 DNA is TGTGCCAGCAGGATAAGGGGTGGGGGAACTGAAGCTTTCTTT. It specifies CASRIRGGGTEAFF.

This clonotype appeared a single time. The V gene is TRBV7-2, the J gene TRBJ2-7; D uncertain. Deletions cut 6 bases from V and 6 bases from J, with 15 bases between. Germline V lookup: CDR1 SGHTA, CDR2 FQGNSA. The CDR3 sequence is 13 residues long. CDR3 nucleotide sequence: TGTGCCAGCAGTTTCGGCGAGGCAGGCGAGCAGTACTTC. It encodes CASSFGEAGEQYF.

This clonotype was detected only a few times. The CDR3 region is CASSEDVRSGGSTDTQYF. CDR3 nucleotide sequence: TGTGCCAGCAGTGAAGATGTCCGTAGCGGGGGAAGCACAGATACGCAGTATTTT. This rearrangement joins TRBV6-1 to TRBJ2-3, with TRBD2 identical over 9 bases. Germline V lookup: CDR1 MNHNS, CDR2 SASEGT. The CDR3 runs 18 residues. J was trimmed by 0 bases and V by 1 base; bases with no gene match: 8.

The chain joins TRBV2 to TRBJ2-7, with D possibly called TRBD1 or TRBD2 (5 bases each). The CDR3 runs to 13 residues. The V end lost 1 base, the J end lost 7 bases, and 11 bases lay between the germline ends. Germline-derived CDR1 and CDR2 are SNHLY and FYNNEI. The CDR3 region has the DNA TGTGCCAGCAGTGAAGGGACACCGGGAGAGCAGTACTTC. As protein: CASSEGTPGEQYF. Together with reference TRBV2 and TRBJ2-7, the CDR3 gives the full variable domain: EPEVTQTPSHQVTQMGQEVILRCVPISNHLYFYWYRQILGQKVEFLVSFYNNEISEKSEIFDDQFSVERPDGSNFTLKIRSTKLEDSAMYFCASSEGTPGEQYFGPGTRLTVT.

This clonotype has a handful of counts. This chain links TRBV2 with TRBJ2-1, with D perhaps TRBD2 (6 bases). Per germline, CDR1 SNHLY and CDR2 FYNNEI. The V end lost 8 bases, the J end lost 6 bases, and 14 bases lay between the germline ends. The CDR3 totals 13 residues. CDR3 sequence reads: CASGDSQSNEQFF. In DNA form, the CDR3 reads TGTGCCAGCGGGGACTCCCAGTCCAATGAGCAGTTCTTC.

In this sample, this clonotype turned up a few times. J is TRBJ2-7 and V is TRBV6-1, with D possibly called TRBD1 or TRBD2 (5 bases each). Germline V lookup: CDR1 MNHNS, CDR2 SASEGT. V shed 7 bases and J shed 1 base, with 11 bases lying between them. The CDR3 sequence is 13 residues long. CDR3 nucleotides: TGTGCCAGCACCGGTGGGGGATCCTACGAGCAGTACTTC. This codes for CASTGGGSYEQYF.

In nucleotides, the CDR3 is TGTGCCAGCAGCTTGTTCGGGGGGGGGACTGAAGCTTTCTTT. Protein: CASSLFGGGTEAFF. V is TRBV7-3 and J is TRBJ1-1; D might be TRBD1 (5 bases). From germline, CDR1 is SGHTA and CDR2 FQGTGA. This CDR3 spans 14 amino acids. Trimming took off 3 bases at V and 5 bases at J, with 13 bases between the two ends.